The 10 T cell receptor beta chains below come from one sample, sequenced in a study of shared clonotypes between healthy human individuals. Repertoires were generated with immunoSEQ multiplex PCR, while TCRdb's copy carries only in-frame clones and drops some. Of some 2,500,000 clones in the sample, 80% to 95% are singletons; the top ten hold around 0.38%. The sample was naive CD4+ T cells from PBMCs. The subset was: CD45RA+ positively selected. These receptors were taken from a man aged 18 to 29 in good health. Some clones in this sample may be carry-over from other donors' samples.

The rearrangement joins TRBV7-8 to TRBJ2-1, with a weak D call TRBD1 (6 bases). The CDR3 is 16 amino acids. V shed 4 bases and J shed 4 bases, with 17 bases lying between them. CDR1 is SGHVS, CDR2 FQNEAQ, per germline. CDR3 DNA: TGTGCCAGCAGCTCCATCCAGGGGTACCTATACAATGAGCAGTTCTTC. Its translation: CASSSIQGYLYNEQFF.

The chain recombines TRBV20-1 with TRBJ2-2; D unresolved. Germline loops: CDR1 DFQATT, CDR2 SNEGSKA (reference sequence). Trimming cost V 2 bases and J 12 bases, with 7 bases left between them. There are 10 residues in the CDR3. The CDR3 DNA reads TGCAGTGCTAGACTGGACCAGCTGTTTTTT. The encoded protein is CSARLDQLFF.

The chain links TRBV7-9 to TRBJ2-7; tentatively, D is TRBD1 (7 bases). The CDR3 extends over 13 amino acids. Trimming pared 7 bases from V and 5 bases from J, leaving 15 bases between. In germline, CDR1 is SEHNR, CDR2 FQNEAQ (reference sequence). The CDR3 here is CASTRDSFDEQYF. The CDR3 DNA reads TGTGCCAGCACGCGGGACAGTTTCGACGAGCAGTACTTC.

J is TRBJ1-2 and V is TRBV27, with D possibly TRBD1 on 6 matching bases. CDR3 length equals 18 residues. Germline V gives CDR1 MNHEY, CDR2 SMNVEV (reference sequence). The V end lost 0 bases, the J end lost 3 bases, and 20 bases lay between the germline ends. The CDR3 coding sequence is TGTGCCAGCAGTTTATCGACCCCTCACAGGGAAGTGGACTATGGCTACACCTTC. Protein product: CASSLSTPHREVDYGYTF.

The chain combines TRBV4-3 with TRBJ2-1; D gene unclear. V dropped 0 bases and J dropped 2 bases, with 14 bases sitting between them. Germline CDR1 LGHNA, CDR2 YSLEER. This CDR3 has 17 amino acids. This chain's CDR3 is CASSQDPFRTAYNEQFF. CDR3 in DNA: TGCGCCAGCAGCCAAGATCCATTTCGGACGGCCTACAATGAGCAGTTCTTC.

This clone was recorded only once. V and J are TRBV7-2 and TRBJ2-1; no clear D. In germline, CDR1 is SGHTA, CDR2 FQGNSA. The CDR3 length is 16 residues. Trimming shortened V by 6 bases and J by 4 bases, and 19 bases separated the two germline ends. The CDR3 nucleotides are TGTGCCAGCAGGGTAGGCGGTCCACCCACGTACAATGAGCAGTTCTTC. Encoded protein: CASRVGGPPTYNEQFF.

The chain joins TRBV7-2 to TRBJ1-5, with D possibly being TRBD1 (5 bases). The CDR3 consists of 14 residues. The germline V gene encodes CDR1 SGHTA and CDR2 FQGNSA. The ends were cut back, 5 bases at V and 2 bases at J, with 10 bases in the middle. The CDR3 nucleotides read TGTGCCAGCAGCCCCGACAGCCGCAATCAGCCCCAGCATTTT. This sequence encodes CASSPDSRNQPQHF.

The rearrangement joins TRBV6-5 to TRBJ1-5; perhaps TRBD1 as D (5 bases). The germline V and J ends were trimmed by 0 bases and 6 bases, with 9 bases remaining between them. Per germline, CDR1 MNHEY and CDR2 SVGAGI. The CDR3 totals 14 residues. CDR3 in DNA: TGTGCCAGCAGTTACTCAGAGGGGTCTCAGCCCCAGCATTTT. Its protein is CASSYSEGSQPQHF.

This clone showed up just once. The same CDR3 also results from other DNA sequences found in this sample. This rearrangement joins TRBV28 to TRBJ2-7, with a possible D match to TRBD2 (5 bases). The germline gives CDR1 MDHEN, CDR2 SYDVKM. V lost 5 bases, J lost 7 bases, and 12 bases lay in between. The length of the CDR3 is 12 residues. CDR3 sequence reads: CASSLGTGEQYF. As DNA, the CDR3 is TGTGCCAGCAGTCTCGGAACGGGAGAGCAGTACTTC.

Notes on this clone: This same CDR3 is encoded by further DNA sequences in the sample. This chain links TRBV28 with TRBJ1-1; no reliable D call. Trimming cost V 1 base and J 11 bases, with 11 bases left between them. The CDR3 consists of 12 residues. Germline V gene data show CDR1 as MDHEN and CDR2 as SYDVKM. The CDR3 sequence is CASSLSAGGAFF. CDR3 bases: TGTGCCAGCAGTTTATCGGCAGGTGGGGCTTTCTTT.